The clone carrying this TCR beta chain was found many times. This CDR3 is 16 amino acids long. Germline CDR1 is MGHDK and CDR2 is SYGVNS. V was cut by 1 base and J by 7 bases, with 16 bases left in between. Relying on iRepertoire HTBI primers and Arm-PCR of CDR3 regions, the team built TCR beta libraries. TCRdb passed the multiplex PCR reads through MiXCR, listing each CDR3 protein once. The sample has roughly 490,000 distinct CDR3 sequences, approximately 23% seen once. The sample belongs to a study of regulatory T cells in long-lasting Graves disease. Regarding time point: persistent/refractory GD, antithyroid drugs over 5 years with positive TRAb. The TCR library was prepared using RNA isolated from PBMCs.

The source was peripheral blood mononuclear cells (PBMCs), collected when the disease was refractory, from a patient treated with antithyroid drugs. This rearrangement joins TRBV25-1 to TRBJ1-4; D possibly corresponds to TRBD1 (5 bases). The sequence was collected from a female donor with Graves disease. The DNA of the CDR3 is TGTGCCAGCAGTGAATCCCACAGGTCGGGCGGTGAAAAACTGTTTTTT. This codes for CASSESHRSGGEKLFF.